This T cell receptor beta chain originates from a study of cytomegalovirus exposure and HLA in healthy donors (TCRdb year 2017). For the wider study: In an earlier analysis of approximately 640 of the donors, 250 to 350 Gb of sequence data and 100 million or so unique TCR beta sequences from roughly 190 million T cells were reported. An early release that covered approximately 600 HLA-typed donors contained about 300 gigabases of sequencing data and about 84 million unique TCR sequences. The genetic ancestry cluster associated with self-reported Caucasian donors included roughly four fifths of the 398 genotyped donors. The study was designed to test whether signatures of past pathogen exposure could be identified by cataloging public T cell receptors. The T cell repertoires of 700 or so subjects were profiled by immunosequencing and related to cytomegalovirus serostatus. Besides the first cohort of more than 650 subjects, a separate validation cohort made up of over a hundred different subjects was used. To predict cytomegalovirus infection status, the study combined high-throughput TCR immunosequencing, statistical association of individual TCRs with disease status, and machine learning. To study patterns of TCR occurrence, a later analysis re-analyzed previously published TCR beta repertoires from 600 to 750 donors and added high-resolution HLA genotyping. Rather than using new phenotypic data, the later analysis identified candidate immune exposures from TCR beta sequences and from how often those sequences occurred across donors. To decide whether each TCR beta V gene segment behaved as functional or pseudogenic, an earlier analysis of approximately 620 of the donors relied on high-throughput TCR beta sequencing. Donor age, sex, ethnicity and CMV serostatus were compiled alongside the repertoire data. Genome-wide SNP genotypes for about 60% of the roughly 670 donors were used in a later genetic analysis, which treated that subset as a discovery cohort. Every repertoire in the discovery cohort had been generated on one and the same sequencing platform. Both class I and class II loci were covered by HLA typing, at four-digit resolution. The number of donors typed differed by locus, with about 629-630 for A, B, C, DRB1 and DQB1, 522 for DQA1, 600 to 610 for DPA1, and around 460 for DPB1. Several DR-DQ haplotypes were treated as single units for association and clustering because of strong linkage in the cohort. Across about 380 genotyped donors of the cohort, an average of about 220,000 unique TCR beta nucleotide sequences per donor were sequenced, and 15% to 20% of those sequences were non-productive. What the research found in general, with its limitations: In a later analysis, HLA-associated TCR beta chains showed more clonal expansion and lower generation probabilities than non-associated chains that were equally common. The study gave a list of about 170 TCR beta chains associated with cytomegalovirus. Correlated functional status among segregating V segments might reflect linkage disequilibrium, but an unknown experimental factor could not be ruled out. The classifier was reported to diagnose cytomegalovirus status with high specificity and sensitivity in both the original cohort and the validation cohort. Roughly uniform sequencing depth across donors was assumed in presence/absence analyses, although this assumption may not hold. The authors suggested that the approach could potentially be extended to other disease states and immunological phenotypes. A later analysis reported that several top co-occurrence clusters appeared linked to parvovirus B19, influenza, CMV and Epstein-Barr virus. Because some donors lacked HLA typing at each locus, the association tests relied only on the typed subset. The earlier analysis of approximately 590 of the donors excluded 15 to 20 rarely observed V segments, including chromosome 9 orphons, because counts were too low. In a later genetic analysis, fewer N-insertions in productive TCRs were reported among donors in an Asian-associated ancestry cluster than the roughly 670-donor mean. In a later analysis, the rate of TCR association differed among HLA loci, with DRB1 alleles having the most associated TCRs and HLA-C alleles having the fewest. This cohort had only TCR beta chains sequenced, and the lack of alpha or paired-chain data limited which features could be detected. A further reported finding was that TCR beta sequences accurately predicted the HLA-A and HLA-B alleles for most subjects in the first cohort. Strong co-occurrence of HLA alleles, especially DR and DQ, made assigning TCR associations to individual alleles difficult. In vitro tests confirmed that a few of the cytomegalovirus-associated TCR beta chains recognize cytomegalovirus antigens. Most CMV-associated TCR beta chains appeared to be HLA-restricted in a later analysis, and the HLA associations seemed to be driven largely by CMV exposure. An earlier analysis of some 560 of the donors showed that most TCR beta V segments appeared in productive rearrangements either about 90% or about 30% of the time, which broadly matched IMGT annotations. Some IMGT-functional V segments, including TRBV6-2 and TRBV6-3, could not be distinguished by the 87-base-pair reads and were therefore excluded. While some public TCRs were present in many individuals, most TCR sequences turned up only very rarely across donors. An association between a missense DCLRE1C variant and V-gene and J-gene trimming of TCR beta chains was found in a later genetic analysis and replicated in an independent cohort. Specific HLA alleles were associated with 16,951 TCR beta sequences at a false discovery rate of 0.05 in a later analysis. A cluster of highly shared sequence variants was judged likely to be a technical artifact of the sequencing pipeline. For the cohort, immune exposure information was limited to CMV serostatus.

Library method: the immunoSEQ multiplex PCR assay. For the multiplex PCR, a mixture combining 60 forward primers for TCR Vbeta segments and 13 reverse primers for TCR Jbeta segments was used. Amplification of the CDR3 region of rearranged TCR beta genes was performed with a multiplex PCR assay on genomic DNA. On the Illumina HiSeq System, the amplified TCR beta libraries were sequenced as 87-base-pair reads. Concerning the study's data processing: A later analysis counted about 80 million unique TCR beta chains across the 500 to 850 repertoires, and some 12 million of these chains were shared by at least two donors. A nearest-neighbor algorithm error-corrected the raw reads and collapsed the reads into unique sequences, merging closely related sequences to remove PCR and sequencing errors. To assign V, D and J gene segments, CDR3 sequences were aligned to IMGT reference sequences. For a sequence to be retained, at least a six-nucleotide match to both a V gene segment and a J gene segment was required. Rearrangements were classified as productive when the CDR3 lacked stop codons and remained in frame with V and J, and all other rearrangements were classified as non-productive. CDR3 was defined according to IMGT convention as the region running from the second conserved V-encoded cysteine to the conserved J-encoded phenylalanine. Sequences without an unambiguous match to a single V gene segment were excluded from the earlier analysis of over 500 of the donors. An earlier analysis of some 500 of the donors classified V segments as functional when productive rearrangements were above 56.7% and as segregating when the standard deviation between donors was above 5%. A statistical classification framework was built for diagnosing cytomegalovirus status from the catalog of TCR beta chain sequences. V and J gene assignment, in a later analysis, came from comparing TCR nucleotide sequences with IMGT/GENE-DB human TR gene sequences. A later analysis assigned CDR3 sequences and most-parsimonious VDJ recombination scenarios with the TCRdist pipeline. In a later analysis, each TCR beta chain was defined by its CDR3 amino acid sequence together with its V-gene family, and reads without a unique V-gene family were excluded. To address suspected cross-contamination and a sequencing artifact, a later analysis removed several hundred highly shared, low-generation-probability nucleotide sequences. A later analysis calculated a clonal expansion index for each public chain from normalized within-repertoire ranks of inferred template counts. In a later analysis, generation probabilities were computed using a VDJ recombination model fitted to out-of-frame rearrangements, and the results were checked against IGoR. In a later analysis, TCR-TCR, TCR-HLA and TCR-CMV co-occurrence was scored with hypergeometric tests, and a repertoire-size bias correction was applied to TCR pairs. A later analysis estimated false discovery rates by permuting HLA or CMV assignments 20 times. In a later analysis, co-occurring TCRs were grouped with DBSCAN, and TCRdist sequence similarity was added when clustering was performed within HLA-allele-positive subsets. Co-occurrence clustering excluded repertoires with fewer than 30,000 or more than 120,000 public chains, plus five with anomalous nucleotide sharing. In TCRdb, the immuneACCESS table is reduced to in-frame sequences with V and J assigned. These tables do not hold every clone; where another copy was compared, an unresolved V gene accounts for under half, and the others remain unexplained. That table supplies the V and J calls and clone size; D and trimming were determined from the DNA. The sample table gives approximately 93,000 clones. 3% to 4% of the sample goes to the ten largest clones.

V loses 2 bases, J loses 2 bases, and the germline ends lie 12 bases apart. The germline V gene gives CDR1 as SGHDT and CDR2 as YYEEEE. The CDR3 covers 15 residues, taking in both the cysteine and the phenylalanine. Only the CDR3 part of the read is kept: 45 bases, read in frame from the first base. In the case of this clone: Its specific antigen is unknown.

The cohort consisted of fewer than 700 healthy bone marrow donors. At the time of sampling, every cohort member was nominally healthy, though immune exposures that went unrecorded were likely present. The donor tested CMV seronegative and was one of the 352 seronegative cohort members. A peripheral blood sample was collected from each donor, and TCR beta sequencing was performed on peripheral blood mononuclear cells. The Qiagen DNeasy Blood Extraction Kit was used to extract genomic DNA from the blood cell samples. This chain is built from TRBV5-6 and TRBJ2-3; a tentative D match to TRBD1 spans 6 bases. Sequencing was carried out using PBMCs. This receptor was taken from a woman in her thirties in good health and CMV-seronegative. The CDR3 protein sequence reads: CASSFLQGHTDTQYF. In nucleotide form, the sequence is TGTGCCAGCAGCTTTCTACAGGGTCACACAGATACGCAGTATTTT.